One TCR beta chain is described in this entry. Its target is unknown. Its ends do not fully match the called genes, so a read error is possible. An Oncomine TCR Beta short-read assay was used to sequence the DNA from cultured CD4+ T cells. MiXCR, applied by TCRdb to the PCR reads, yields one record per CDR3 protein. The sample has 20,000 to 30,000 distinct CDR3 sequences, around three fifths seen once. This record comes from a study of vaccination and CD4 T cells after COVID-19. Study in general: At a median around 70 days (range 14 to 241) after dose two, post-vaccine samples were obtained.

Germline CDR1 reads SSHAT; CDR2 reads FNYEAQ (reference sequence). The CDR3 is made up of 16 amino acids. Treatment reported: approximately nine-day PBMC culture with coronavirus spike peptide pools or control peptides (ViraFEST assay). PCR positivity dates ran from March to December 2020, preceding US Alpha, Beta and Delta variants. Each well received some 2.2 million PBMCs, cultured with about 9.1 IU/ml IL-2 and approximately 10 ug/ml peptide pools. Having spent 10 days in culture, CD4+ T cells were then isolated by negative selection. The chain joins TRBV7-7 to TRBJ2-1, with TRBD2 identical over 11 bases. The receptor comes from a human donor who had recovered from COVID-19. Sample: CD4+ T cells from blood, cultured in vitro. CDR3 residues: CASSLGIAGGDNEQFF. The CDR3 DNA is TGTGCTAGCAGCCTAGGAATAGCGGGAGGGGACAATGAGCAGTTCTTC.